This T cell receptor beta chain is drawn from a study of early T cells in non-severe SARS-CoV-2 infection (dated by TCRdb to the early 2020s). The study in broad terms: Because TCR sequencing relied on bulk RNA taken from unsorted whole blood, pairing of alpha and beta chains was not possible. Overall study results and their limits: Matching against VDJdb was skewed toward anti-spike CD8 responses, likely underestimated virus-specific expansions, and missed private and CD4 specificities.

A word on this clonotype: Which antigen it targets is not known. Within one base of it there is no much larger clone, and no base qualities were kept.

Library preparation was by 5' RACE. Reads for this sample came from a NextSeq 500. Unique molecular identifiers were attached to individual cDNA molecules in the TCR library protocol so that sequencing error and PCR bias could be corrected. Both TCR alpha and beta chains were sequenced, and tight co-correlation was observed between alpha and beta sequence abundances in each sample. Processing in the source paper ran as follows. Decombinator V4 was used to annotate TCR sequences for V gene, J gene and CDR3. Expanded TCRs were defined as changing significantly between any two time points under a Poisson model with p below 0.0001. Abundances of TCRs were expressed as counts per million after normalisation to the total number of TCRs sequenced in each sample. VDJdb, accessed 1 November 2021, was searched for CMV, EBV and SARS-CoV-2 annotated TCRs, excluding TCRs annotated for multiple antigens. TCRdb passed the public sequencing reads through fastp at Q25 and MiXCR, retaining productive beta sequences. Merged by CDR3 protein, the rows form single entries marked with the most common genes and DNA. TCRdb's processing, not the authors' own work, is the source of the V and J calls. The sample data list approximately 56,000 distinct CDR3 sequences, and around 10% of these were observed just once. Around 4% of the sample is held by the ten biggest clonotypes.

The study was a case-control design nested within a healthcare worker cohort in London, UK, with weekly nasopharyngeal swab PCR tests and blood sampling. Healthcare workers were enrolled in the week of the UK lockdown, from 23 to 31 March 2020, and were followed every week for up to roughly 15 weeks. The sequencing sample was made of whole blood. The source is an adult who was a healthcare worker with PCR-confirmed SARS-CoV-2 infection or an uninfected control (not recorded which).

The nucleotides read TGTGCCATCCTAGCGCGGGAGAGGGTAGATACGCAGTATTTT. Its translation reads: CAILARERVDTQYF. The V and J genes are TRBV10-3 and TRBJ2-3; TRBD2 lines up with 7 middle nucleotides. CDR1 and CDR2 are read off the germline V gene as ENHRY and SYGVKD. V has 8 bases trimmed and J has 5 bases trimmed; junction bases matching no gene number 10. The CDR3 holds 14 amino acids from the cysteine to the phenylalanine. Of the read, only the CDR3 DNA is kept; its 42 bases are in frame from base 1.